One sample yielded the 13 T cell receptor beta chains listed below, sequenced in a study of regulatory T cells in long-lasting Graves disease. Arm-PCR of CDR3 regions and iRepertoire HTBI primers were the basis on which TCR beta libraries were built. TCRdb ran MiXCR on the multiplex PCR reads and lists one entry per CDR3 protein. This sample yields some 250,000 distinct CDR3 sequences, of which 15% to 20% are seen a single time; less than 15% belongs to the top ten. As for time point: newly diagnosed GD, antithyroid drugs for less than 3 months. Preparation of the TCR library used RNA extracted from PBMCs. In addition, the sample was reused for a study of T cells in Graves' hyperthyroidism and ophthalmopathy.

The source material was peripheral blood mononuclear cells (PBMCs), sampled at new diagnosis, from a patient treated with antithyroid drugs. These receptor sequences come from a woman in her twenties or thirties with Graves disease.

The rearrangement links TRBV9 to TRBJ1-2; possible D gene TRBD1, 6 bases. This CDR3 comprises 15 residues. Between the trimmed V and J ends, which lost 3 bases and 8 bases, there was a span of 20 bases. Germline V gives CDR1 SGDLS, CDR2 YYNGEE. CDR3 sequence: CASSALGGSEGGYTF. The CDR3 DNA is TGTGCCAGCAGCGCCCTGGGGGGCAGTGAAGGAGGCTACACCTTC.

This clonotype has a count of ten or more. CDR3 sequence (DNA): TGTGCCAGCAACCTGGACGAGAACACTGAAGCTTTCTTT. This sequence encodes CASNLDENTEAFF. The V and J genes are TRBV6-1 and TRBJ1-1; D call uncertain. CDR1 is MNHNS, CDR2 SASEGT, per germline. Trimming removed 7 bases from V and 1 base from J, with 10 bases in between. The CDR3 runs to 13 residues.

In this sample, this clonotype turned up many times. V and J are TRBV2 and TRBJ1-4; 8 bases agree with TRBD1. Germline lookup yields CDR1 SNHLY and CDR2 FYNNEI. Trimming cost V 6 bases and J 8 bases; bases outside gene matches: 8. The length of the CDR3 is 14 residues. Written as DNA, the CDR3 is TGTGCCAGCAGGTCGACAGGGGTCCGGGAAAAACTGTTTTTT. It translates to CASRSTGVREKLFF.

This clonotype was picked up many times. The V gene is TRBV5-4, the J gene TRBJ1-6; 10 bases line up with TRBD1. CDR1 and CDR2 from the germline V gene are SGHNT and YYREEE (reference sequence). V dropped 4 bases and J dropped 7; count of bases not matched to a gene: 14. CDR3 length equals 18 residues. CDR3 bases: TGTGCCAGCAGCGAGCGACAGGGGGCCCGGACTGAAAATTCACCCCTCCACTTT. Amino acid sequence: CASSERQGARTENSPLHF.

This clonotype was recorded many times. The CDR3 region has the DNA TGTGCCAGCTCCCTCACGGGGGGGATTCGCACTGAAGCTTTCTTT. It translates to CASSLTGGIRTEAFF. V usage is TRBV18 and J usage is TRBJ1-1, with a tentative D call TRBD1 (5 bases). V was clipped by 6 bases and J by 4 bases, with 18 bases between them. Germline assignment: CDR1 KGHSH and CDR2 LQKENI. CDR3 length: 15 amino acids.

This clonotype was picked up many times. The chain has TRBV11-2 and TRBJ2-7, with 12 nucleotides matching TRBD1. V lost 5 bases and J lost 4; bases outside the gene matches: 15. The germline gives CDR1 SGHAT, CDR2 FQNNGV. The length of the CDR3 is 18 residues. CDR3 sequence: CASSPLNRDRGRRYEQYF. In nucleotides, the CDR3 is TGTGCCAGCAGCCCCCTCAACCGGGACAGGGGGCGTCGGTACGAGCAGTACTTC.

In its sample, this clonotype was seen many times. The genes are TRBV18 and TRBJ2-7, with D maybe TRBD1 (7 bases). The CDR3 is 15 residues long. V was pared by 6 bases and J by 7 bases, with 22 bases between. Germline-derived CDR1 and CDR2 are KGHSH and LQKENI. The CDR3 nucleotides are TGTGCCAGCTCCGAAATTCTATCGACAGGGAGGGAGCAGTACTTC. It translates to CASSEILSTGREQYF. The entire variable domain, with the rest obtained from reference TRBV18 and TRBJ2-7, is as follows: NAGVMQNPRHLVRRRGQEARLRCSPMKGHSHVYWYRQLPEEGLKFMVYLQKENIIDESGMPKERFSAEFPKEGPSILRIQQVVRGDSAAYFCASSEILSTGREQYFGPGTRLTVT.

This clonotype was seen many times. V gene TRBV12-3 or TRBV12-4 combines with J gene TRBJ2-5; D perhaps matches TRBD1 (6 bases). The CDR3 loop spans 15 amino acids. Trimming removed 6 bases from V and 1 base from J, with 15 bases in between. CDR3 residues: CASSTGQPTQETQYF. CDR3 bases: TGTGCCAGCAGCACGGGACAACCTACCCAAGAGACCCAGTACTTC.

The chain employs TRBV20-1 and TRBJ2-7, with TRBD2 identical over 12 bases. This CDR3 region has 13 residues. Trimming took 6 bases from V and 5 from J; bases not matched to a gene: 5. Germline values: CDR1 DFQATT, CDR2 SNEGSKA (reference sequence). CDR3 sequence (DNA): TGCAGTGCCGCGACTAGCGGGGGCCACGAGCAGTACTTC. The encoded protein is CSAATSGGHEQYF.

The CDR3 nucleotides are TGTGCCAGCTCACGGACAGGGCATAACTATGGCTACACCTTC. This codes for CASSRTGHNYGYTF. The V call is TRBV18, the J call TRBJ1-2, with 8 bases that match TRBD1. This CDR3 has 14 amino acids. The junction had 2 bases not matched to a gene; V was cut back by 4 bases and J by 1 base. The V gene's germline CDR1 is KGHSH and CDR2 LQKENI.

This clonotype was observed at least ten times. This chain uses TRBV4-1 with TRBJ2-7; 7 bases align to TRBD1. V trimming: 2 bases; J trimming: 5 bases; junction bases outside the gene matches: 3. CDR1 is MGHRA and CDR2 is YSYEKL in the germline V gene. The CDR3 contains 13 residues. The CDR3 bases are TGCGCCAGCAGCCAAAGGGACAGCAACGAGCAGTACTTC. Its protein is CASSQRDSNEQYF.

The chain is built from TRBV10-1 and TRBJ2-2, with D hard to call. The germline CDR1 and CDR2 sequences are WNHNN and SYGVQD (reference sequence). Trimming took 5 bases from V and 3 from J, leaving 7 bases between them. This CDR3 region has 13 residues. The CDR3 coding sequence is TGCGCCAGCAGTCAACTATACACCGGGGAGCTGTTTTTT. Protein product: CASSQLYTGELFF.

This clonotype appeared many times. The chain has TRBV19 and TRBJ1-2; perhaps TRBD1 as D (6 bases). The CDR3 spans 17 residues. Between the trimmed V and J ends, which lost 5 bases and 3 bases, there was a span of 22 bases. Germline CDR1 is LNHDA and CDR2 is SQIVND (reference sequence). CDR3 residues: CASSHDRRQLIDYGYTF. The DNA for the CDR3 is TGTGCCAGTAGTCACGACAGGAGACAGCTAATCGACTATGGCTACACCTTC.